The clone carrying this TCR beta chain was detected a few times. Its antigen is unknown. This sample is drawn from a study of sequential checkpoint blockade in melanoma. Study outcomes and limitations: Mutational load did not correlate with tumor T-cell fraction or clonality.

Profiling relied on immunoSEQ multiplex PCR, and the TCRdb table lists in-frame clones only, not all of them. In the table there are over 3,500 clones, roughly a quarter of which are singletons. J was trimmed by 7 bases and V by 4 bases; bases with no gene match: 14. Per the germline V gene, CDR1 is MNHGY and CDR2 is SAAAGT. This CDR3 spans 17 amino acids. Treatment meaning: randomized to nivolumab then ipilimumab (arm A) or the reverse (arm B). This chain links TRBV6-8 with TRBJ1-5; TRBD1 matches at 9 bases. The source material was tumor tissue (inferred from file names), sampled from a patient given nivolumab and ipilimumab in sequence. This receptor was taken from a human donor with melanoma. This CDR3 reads CASSSGTGWLTAQPQHF. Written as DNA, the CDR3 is TGTGCCAGCAGTTCCGGGACAGGGTGGCTCACTGCGCAGCCCCAGCATTTT.